These 30 T cell receptor beta chains originate from one sample sequenced in a study of shared clonotypes between healthy human individuals. Some clones are missing from TCRdb's copy, which holds only in-frame ones; the method was immunoSEQ multiplex PCR. This sample has about 2.4 million clones; more than 80% occur once, and the top ten carry around 0.14%. Material for sequencing was naive CD4+ T cells sorted from blood. Subset indicated: CD45RA+ positively selected. The receptors shown here come from a man between 18 and 35 years old in good health.

The V call is TRBV9, the J call TRBJ2-1; 11 nucleotides agree with TRBD2. The CDR3 consists of 15 residues. CDR1 is SGDLS and CDR2 is YYNGEE in the germline V gene. Trimming cost V 1 base and J 6 bases; bases outside gene matches: 3. The CDR3 nucleotides are TGTGCCAGCAGCGTATCCCTAGCGGGAGGCAATGAGCAGTTCTTC. Amino acid sequence: CASSVSLAGGNEQFF.

The genes are TRBV28 and TRBJ1-2; TRBD1 might be the D (6 bases). The germline V gene has CDR1 MDHEN and CDR2 SYDVKM. This CDR3 is 15 amino acids long. V lost 4 bases and J 7 bases, leaving 19 bases between the germline ends. CDR3 residues: CASSWDIRRGSGYTF. In DNA, the CDR3 is TGTGCCAGCAGTTGGGACATTCGGAGGGGCAGTGGCTACACCTTC.

The sample holds a few counts of this clone. The gene calls are TRBV9 and TRBJ2-2; 9 bases are a match to TRBD1. The CDR3 has 15 residues. The junction had 9 bases not matched to a gene; V was cut back by 4 bases and J by 8 bases. Germline V gives CDR1 SGDLS, CDR2 YYNGEE. CDR3 loop: CASSLRDRDEGELFF. The CDR3 bases are TGTGCCAGCAGCCTCCGGGACAGGGACGAAGGGGAGCTGTTTTTT.

V usage is TRBV15 and J usage is TRBJ2-5; perhaps TRBD2 as D (6 bases). The CDR3 is made up of 14 amino acids. Germline lookup yields CDR1 LNHNV and CDR2 YYDKDF (reference sequence). Trimming stripped 6 bases from V and 2 bases from J, with 13 bases between. CDR3 protein: CATRPLAIQETQYF. The DNA of the CDR3 is TGTGCCACCAGGCCTCTAGCGATACAAGAGACCCAGTACTTC.

The chain is built from TRBV19 and TRBJ1-2; D might be TRBD1 (5 bases). Germline CDR1 LNHDA, CDR2 SQIVND (reference sequence). The CDR3 runs to 14 residues. V gave up 6 bases and J gave up 7 bases, with 18 bases separating them. The CDR3 DNA follows: TGTGCCAGTAGCGTAGAATACAGGCCATCTGGCTACACCTTC. Protein sequence: CASSVEYRPSGYTF.

The chain joins TRBV9 to TRBJ2-3; D unclear. Trimming cost V 4 bases and J 0 bases, with 15 bases left between them. The CDR3 is 16 residues long. Germline V gene sequence: CDR1 SGDLS, CDR2 YYNGEE. DNA of the CDR3: TGTGCCAGCAGCCTTCTACTCGCCGCCAGCACAGATACGCAGTATTTT. It specifies CASSLLLAASTDTQYF.

The J gene is TRBJ1-1, the V gene TRBV10-3, with D possibly matching TRBD1 (6 bases). This CDR3 is 15 amino acids long. V lost 7 bases and J 7 bases, leaving 22 bases between the germline ends. Germline V gives CDR1 ENHRY, CDR2 SYGVKD. The CDR3 reads CAIKGSGAGDNEAFF. In DNA, the CDR3 is TGTGCCATCAAGGGGTCGGGCGCAGGGGATAATGAAGCTTTCTTT.

CDR3 residues: CASSPTRADTQYF. The CDR3 DNA reads TGTGCCAGTAGTCCTACACGGGCAGATACGCAGTATTTT. The chain uses TRBV19 and TRBJ2-3; D is ambiguous. The CDR3 spans 13 residues. Per the germline V gene, CDR1 is LNHDA and CDR2 is SQIVND (reference sequence). Deletions cut 5 bases from V and 4 bases from J, with 10 bases between.

Here the CDR3 DNA reads TGTGCCAGCTCACCCGGGGACGGGGGATACGAGCAGTACTTC. This encodes CASSPGDGGYEQYF. The rearrangement uses TRBV18 and TRBJ2-7; the D gene is possibly TRBD2 (6 bases). Between the trimmed V and J ends, which lost 3 bases and 4 bases, there was a span of 13 bases. CDR3 length: 14 amino acids. Germline V CDR1 and CDR2: KGHSH, LQKENI.

The chain recombines TRBV30 with TRBJ1-5; D gene uncertain. The CDR3 is made up of 13 amino acids. Germline CDR1 reads GTSNPN; CDR2 reads SVGIG (reference sequence). The V end was cut by 1 base, the J end by 6 bases, with 10 bases between. CDR3 DNA: TGTGCCTGGAGTGAAGGAGGAATTCAGCCCCAGCATTTT. It yields the protein CAWSEGGIQPQHF. Variable domain in full (rest from reference TRBV30 and TRBJ1-5): SQTIHQWPATLVQPVGSPLSLECTVEGTSNPNLYWYRQAAGRGLQLLFYSVGIGQISSEVPQNLSASRPQDRQFILSSKKLLLSDSGFYLCAWSEGGIQPQHFGDGTRLSIL.

Note on this clone: Other DNA sequences within the sample encode an identical CDR3. This chain uses TRBV5-1 with TRBJ2-7, with D uncertain. Germline V gives CDR1 SGHRS, CDR2 YFSETQ. The CDR3 contains 14 residues. The V gene lost 2 bases and the J gene lost 1 base, with 10 bases spanning the gap. The CDR3 region is CASSLGGSSYEQYF. CDR3 DNA sequence: TGCGCCAGCAGCTTAGGCGGATCTTCCTACGAGCAGTACTTC.

This rearrangement joins TRBV6-5 to TRBJ1-4, with D unresolved. CDR3 length equals 14 residues. The V end was cut by 2 bases, the J end by 3 bases, with 7 bases between. The germline V gene encodes CDR1 MNHEY and CDR2 SVGAGI. The CDR3 DNA reads TGTGCCAGCAGTTACGGGTTGGCTAATGAAAAACTGTTTTTT. It specifies CASSYGLANEKLFF.

The J gene is TRBJ2-7, the V gene TRBV6-5; 7 bases match TRBD1. The CDR3 has 14 residues. CDR1 and CDR2 from the germline V gene are MNHEY and SVGAGI. With 4 bases clipped from V and 6 bases from J, the junction kept 9 bases outside the gene matches. CDR3 DNA sequence: TGTGCCAGCAGTTCCTCAGGGGGAGTTGTCGAGCAGTACTTC. This encodes CASSSSGGVVEQYF.

The CDR3 nucleotides read TGTGCCAGTAGTACCTCTAGCGGGAGGGAAGATACGCAGTATTTT. Its translation is CASSTSSGREDTQYF. The chain is built from TRBV19 and TRBJ2-3; TRBD2 aligns across 12 bases. The CDR3 loop spans 15 amino acids. With V trimmed by 4 bases and J by 5 bases, 4 bases remained unmatched. In germline, CDR1 is LNHDA, CDR2 SQIVND (reference sequence).

This chain connects TRBV5-4 to TRBJ2-7; TRBD1 matches at 8 bases. The CDR3 spans 15 residues. J lost 0 bases, V lost 4 bases, and 6 bases had no gene match. Germline CDR1 and CDR2: SGHNT and YYREEE (reference sequence). The CDR3 DNA reads as TGTGCCAGCAGCACGGGACAGGCAAGCTCCTACGAGCAGTACTTC. It specifies CASSTGQASSYEQYF.

Comments on this clone: Different DNA sequences within this sample yield the same CDR3. This chain uses TRBV18 with TRBJ2-7; 7 bases line up with TRBD1. This CDR3 is built from 15 residues. Germline CDR1 KGHSH, CDR2 LQKENI. J was trimmed by 0 bases and V by 3 bases; bases with no gene match: 5. CDR3 nucleotide sequence: TGTGCCAGCTCACCGGGACAGACGGTCTCCTACGAGCAGTACTTC. Protein: CASSPGQTVSYEQYF.

Regarding this clone: This sample includes further DNA sequences coding for the same CDR3. This chain joins TRBV2 and TRBJ1-5, with D possibly matching TRBD1 (5 bases). V was trimmed by 4 bases and J by 4 bases, leaving 8 bases between them. Germline values: CDR1 SNHLY, CDR2 FYNNEI. This CDR3 spans 13 amino acids. CDR3 residues: CASSAGPNQPQHF. The DNA of the CDR3 is TGTGCCAGCAGTGCGGGGCCTAATCAGCCCCAGCATTTT.

The V gene is TRBV10-3, the J gene TRBJ1-3; no clear D. Per the germline V gene, CDR1 is ENHRY and CDR2 is SYGVKD. V was cut by 3 bases and J by 2 bases, with 8 bases left in between. The CDR3 is 14 residues long. The CDR3 DNA sequence: TGTGCCATCAGTGATCAGAGTCCTGGAAACACCATATATTTT. As protein: CAISDQSPGNTIYF.

The chain links TRBV5-1 to TRBJ2-7; 14 bases line up with TRBD2. The germline gives CDR1 SGHRS, CDR2 YFSETQ. The CDR3 covers 17 residues. After removal of 4 bases from V and 4 bases from J, the junction contained 10 bases not matched to a gene. The CDR3 DNA sequence: TGCGCCAGCAGCCCAAGACTAGCGGGGGGGCCTTTGTACGAGCAGTACTTC. It translates to CASSPRLAGGPLYEQYF.

This chain uses TRBV28 with TRBJ1-5; D unresolved. The CDR3 runs to 13 residues. The germline V gene has CDR1 MDHEN and CDR2 SYDVKM. V shed 6 bases and J shed 6 bases, with 12 bases lying between them. The CDR3 DNA follows: TGTGCCAGCAGCAAGAGCCTGGCTCAGCCCCAGCATTTT. It encodes CASSKSLAQPQHF.

A note on this clone: Other DNA sequences in the same sample also yield this CDR3. V gene TRBV7-9 combines with J gene TRBJ2-6; D is undetermined. Trimming cost V 6 bases and J 0 bases, with 6 bases left between them. This CDR3 comprises 14 residues. Germline CDR1 reads SEHNR; CDR2 reads FQNEAQ (reference sequence). CDR3 bases: TGTGCCAGCAGTCAAAGCTCTGGGGCCAACGTCCTGACTTTC. Translation gives CASSQSSGANVLTF.

In the case of this clone: Sequence at one end of the junction differs from germline and may be a read error. The chain recombines TRBV7-7 with TRBJ2-3; 9 nucleotides match TRBD2. Germline V gene lookup returns CDR1 SSHAT and CDR2 FNYEAQ (reference sequence). CDR3 length: 14 amino acids. CDR3 DNA sequence: TGTGCTAGCAGCTTAGCGGGGGCCACAGATACGCAGTATTTT. Translation: CASSLAGATDTQYF.

The chain carries TRBV7-2 and TRBJ2-1, with a weak D call TRBD2 (6 bases). V lost 1 base and J lost 3, with 10 bases in between. The CDR3 sequence is 15 residues long. Germline values: CDR1 SGHTA, CDR2 FQGNSA. The CDR3 DNA reads as TGTGCCAGCAGCTTAGTTGGGGGGATCTACAATGAGCAGTTCTTC. It yields the protein CASSLVGGIYNEQFF.

The chain couples TRBV5-1 to TRBJ1-2; D gene unclear. Germline CDR1 and CDR2: SGHRS and YFSETQ. The germline V and J ends were trimmed by 4 bases and 8 bases, with 21 bases remaining between them. The CDR3 is made up of 15 amino acids. CDR3 loop: CASSVNGPQTGGYTF. The CDR3 coding sequence is TGCGCCAGCAGCGTCAACGGGCCCCAGACTGGGGGCTACACCTTC.

The CDR3 sequence is CASSQGPDGVPDTQYF. CDR3 DNA sequence: TGCGCCAGCAGCCAAGGCCCTGATGGTGTCCCAGATACGCAGTATTTT. The chain has TRBV4-3 and TRBJ2-3; D ambiguous. CDR1 LGHNA and CDR2 YSLEER come from the germline V gene. The CDR3 length is 16 residues. The V and J ends lost 1 base and 4 bases respectively, with 15 bases between them.

This clone came up once. This sequence joins TRBV5-6 and TRBJ2-3; D remains unclear. The CDR3 has 13 residues. The V end was cut by 2 bases, the J end by 4 bases, with 8 bases between. CDR1 is SGHDT and CDR2 is YYEEEE in the germline V gene. The CDR3 protein is CASSFYGADTQYF. In DNA, the CDR3 is TGTGCCAGCAGCTTTTATGGGGCAGATACGCAGTATTTT.

In nucleotides, the CDR3 is TGTGCCAGCAGTAAGACAGGGACCGGGGAGCTGTTTTTT. Protein sequence: CASSKTGTGELFF. The V gene is TRBV27, the J gene TRBJ2-2, with 7 bases identical to TRBD1. Unmatched junction bases numbered 2, after V lost 5 bases and J lost 5 bases. The V gene's germline CDR1 is MNHEY and CDR2 SMNVEV (reference sequence). There are 13 residues in the CDR3.

V and J are TRBV7-2 and TRBJ2-7; no reliable D call. V gave up 1 base and J gave up 6 bases, with 13 bases separating them. There are 14 residues in the CDR3. CDR1 is SGHTA and CDR2 is FQGNSA in the germline V gene. Written as DNA, the CDR3 is TGTGCCAGCAGCTTAGATGCGGTCCCCGGCGAGCAGTACTTC. Amino acid sequence: CASSLDAVPGEQYF. Combining the CDR3 with reference TRBV7-2 and TRBJ2-7 gives the whole variable domain GAGVSQSPSNKVTEKGKDVELRCDPISGHTALYWYRQSLGQGLEFLIYFQGNSAPDKSGLPSDRFSAERTGGSVSTLTIQRTQQEDSAVYLCASSLDAVPGEQYFGPGTRLTVT.

This clone has just one count. An end of the junction does not agree with germline; a read error may underlie this. The chain recombines TRBV5-5 with TRBJ2-7; 7 nucleotides align to TRBD1. Per germline, CDR1 SGHKS and CDR2 YYEKEE (reference sequence). The CDR3 sequence is 15 residues long. The CDR3 bases are TGTGCCAGCAGGTTGGGCACAGGGGCGGGCTACGAGCAGTACTTC. Translation gives CASRLGTGAGYEQYF.

In DNA form, the CDR3 reads TGTGCCAGCCCCGGGGGTGGCGCGATGCCCTATGGCTACACCTTC. It translates to CASPGGGAMPYGYTF. The chain is built from TRBV5-5 and TRBJ1-2, with D possibly matching TRBD1 (5 bases). Trimming pared 7 bases from V and 4 bases from J, leaving 20 bases between. Germline CDR1 and CDR2: SGHKS and YYEKEE (reference sequence). The length of the CDR3 is 15 residues.